Listed here is a single TCR beta chain. No antigen is known for it. The data belong to a study of long-term antiretroviral therapy in people with HIV. Study-level results: Post-ART, diversity grew, though it stayed under transplant donor control levels. Every time point showed a repertoire led by clones expanded before ART. Blood draws took place between about 2003 and 2018 and possibly involved older ART regimens.

At the survey level, the v3.0 immunoSEQ assay was run. Sequencing efforts were directed toward about 35,000-55,000 T-cell genomes per sample. Clones were read by immunoSEQ multiplex PCR, and TCRdb kept only the in-frame ones, dropping some. The sample lists fewer than 40,000 clones; about three quarters were seen once. CDR3 length equals 15 residues. V lost 3 bases and J 0 bases, leaving 10 bases between the germline ends. Germline V gene lookup returns CDR1 SGHDT and CDR2 YYEEEE. The chain is built from TRBV5-6 and TRBJ2-4; D uncertain. The sample was unsorted PBMCs, taken 3.1 years after starting antiretroviral therapy. The TCR was taken from a woman in her fifties or sixties with HIV. The CDR3 DNA sequence: TGTGCCAGCAGCTATAACTCCCAAGCCAAAAACATTCAGTACTTC. Protein: CASSYNSQAKNIQYF.